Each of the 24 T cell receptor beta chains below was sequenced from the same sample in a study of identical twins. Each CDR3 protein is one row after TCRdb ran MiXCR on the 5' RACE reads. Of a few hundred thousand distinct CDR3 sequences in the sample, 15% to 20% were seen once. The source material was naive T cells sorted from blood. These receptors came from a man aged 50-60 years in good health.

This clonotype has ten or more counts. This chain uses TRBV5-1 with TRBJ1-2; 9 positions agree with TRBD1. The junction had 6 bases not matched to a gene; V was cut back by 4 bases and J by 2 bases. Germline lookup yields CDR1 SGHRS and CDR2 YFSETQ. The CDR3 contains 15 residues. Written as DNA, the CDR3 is TGCGCCAGCAGCCCAACGGACAGGGGAAACTATGGCTACACCTTC. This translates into CASSPTDRGNYGYTF.

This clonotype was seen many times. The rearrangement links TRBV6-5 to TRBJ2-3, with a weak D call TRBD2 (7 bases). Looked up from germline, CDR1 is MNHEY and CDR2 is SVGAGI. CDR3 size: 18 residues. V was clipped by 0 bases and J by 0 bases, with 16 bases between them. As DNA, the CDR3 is TGTGCCAGCAGTTACTCGCTGCCAGCGGGGACAAGCACAGATACGCAGTATTTT. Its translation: CASSYSLPAGTSTDTQYF.

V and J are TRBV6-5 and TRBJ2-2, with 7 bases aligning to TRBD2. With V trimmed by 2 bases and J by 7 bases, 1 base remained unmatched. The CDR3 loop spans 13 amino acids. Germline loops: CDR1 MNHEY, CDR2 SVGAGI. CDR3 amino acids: CASSYGGGGELFF. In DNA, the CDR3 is TGTGCCAGCAGTTACGGGGGGGGCGGGGAGCTGTTTTTT.

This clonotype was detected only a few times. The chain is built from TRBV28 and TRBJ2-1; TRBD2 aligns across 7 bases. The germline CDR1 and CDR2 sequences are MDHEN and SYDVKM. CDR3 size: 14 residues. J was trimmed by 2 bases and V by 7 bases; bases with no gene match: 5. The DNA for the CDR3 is TGTGCCAGCATCACTAGCGCGGCCTACAATGAGCAGTTCTTC. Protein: CASITSAAYNEQFF.

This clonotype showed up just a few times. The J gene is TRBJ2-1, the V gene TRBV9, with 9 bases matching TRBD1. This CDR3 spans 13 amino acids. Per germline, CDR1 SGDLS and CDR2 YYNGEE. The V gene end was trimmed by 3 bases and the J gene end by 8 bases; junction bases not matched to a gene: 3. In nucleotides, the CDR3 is TGTGCCAGCAGCGGGACAGGGGTGCATGAGCAGTTCTTC. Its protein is CASSGTGVHEQFF.

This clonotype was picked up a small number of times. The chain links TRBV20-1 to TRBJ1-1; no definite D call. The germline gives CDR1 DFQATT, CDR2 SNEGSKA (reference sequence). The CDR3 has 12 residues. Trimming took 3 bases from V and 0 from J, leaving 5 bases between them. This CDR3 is CSASAMNTEAFF. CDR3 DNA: TGCAGTGCTAGCGCTATGAACACTGAAGCTTTCTTT.

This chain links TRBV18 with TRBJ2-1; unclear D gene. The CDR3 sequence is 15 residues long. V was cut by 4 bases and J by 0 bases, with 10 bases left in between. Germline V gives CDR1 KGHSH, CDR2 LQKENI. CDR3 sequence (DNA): TGTGCCAGCTCACTGGCAGTGGGCTCCTACAATGAGCAGTTCTTC. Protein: CASSLAVGSYNEQFF.

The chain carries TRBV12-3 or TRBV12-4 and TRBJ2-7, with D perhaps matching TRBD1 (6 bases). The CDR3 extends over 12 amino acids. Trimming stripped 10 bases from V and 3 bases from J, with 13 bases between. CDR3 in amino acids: CANSGTLYEQYF. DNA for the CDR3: TGTGCCAACTCCGGGACACTCTACGAGCAGTACTTC.

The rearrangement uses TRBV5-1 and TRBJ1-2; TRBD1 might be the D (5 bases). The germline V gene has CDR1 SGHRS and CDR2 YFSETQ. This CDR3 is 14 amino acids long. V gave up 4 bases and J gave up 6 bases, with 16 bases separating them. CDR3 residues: CASSPRQGGNGYTF. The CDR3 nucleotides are TGCGCCAGCAGCCCACGCCAGGGAGGGAATGGCTACACCTTC.

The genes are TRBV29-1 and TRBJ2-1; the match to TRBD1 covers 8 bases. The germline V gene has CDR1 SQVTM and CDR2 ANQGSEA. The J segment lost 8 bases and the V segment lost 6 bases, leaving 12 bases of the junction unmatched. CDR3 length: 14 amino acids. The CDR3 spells CSVLPSTGDDEQFF. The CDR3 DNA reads TGCAGCGTCCTACCATCGACAGGGGACGATGAGCAGTTCTTC.

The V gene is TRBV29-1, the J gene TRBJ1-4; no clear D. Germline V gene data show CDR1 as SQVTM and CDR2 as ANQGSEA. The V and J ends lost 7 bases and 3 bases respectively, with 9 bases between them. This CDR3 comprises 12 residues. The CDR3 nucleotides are TGCAGCGCCGGATGGGCTAATGAAAAACTGTTTTTT. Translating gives CSAGWANEKLFF.

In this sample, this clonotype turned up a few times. The CDR3 is CASSQDVAMRADTQYF. CDR3 nucleotide sequence: TGCGCCAGCAGCCAAGATGTCGCGATGAGGGCAGATACGCAGTATTTT. The chain combines TRBV4-1 with TRBJ2-3, with D possibly TRBD2 on 5 matching bases. V was clipped by 0 bases and J by 4 bases, with 14 bases between them. CDR1 is MGHRA, CDR2 YSYEKL, per germline. The CDR3 runs 16 residues.

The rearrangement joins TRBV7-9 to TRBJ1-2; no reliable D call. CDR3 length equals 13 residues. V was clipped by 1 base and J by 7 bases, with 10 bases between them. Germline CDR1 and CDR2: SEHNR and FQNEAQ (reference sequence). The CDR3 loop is CASSLGMEGGYTF. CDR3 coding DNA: TGTGCCAGCAGCTTAGGAATGGAGGGTGGCTACACCTTC.

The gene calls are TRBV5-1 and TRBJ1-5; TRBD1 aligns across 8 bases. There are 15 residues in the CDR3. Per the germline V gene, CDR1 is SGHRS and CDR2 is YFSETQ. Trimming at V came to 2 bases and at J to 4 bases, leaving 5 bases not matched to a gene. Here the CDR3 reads CASSFSGGQNQPQHF. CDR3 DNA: TGCGCCAGCAGCTTCTCAGGGGGCCAAAATCAGCCCCAGCATTTT.

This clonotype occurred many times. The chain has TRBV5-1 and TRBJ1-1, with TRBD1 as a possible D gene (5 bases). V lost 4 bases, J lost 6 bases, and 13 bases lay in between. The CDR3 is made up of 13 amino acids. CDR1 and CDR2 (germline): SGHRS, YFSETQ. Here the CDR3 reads CASSPRTLAEAFF. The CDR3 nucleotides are TGCGCCAGCAGCCCGAGGACATTGGCTGAAGCTTTCTTT.

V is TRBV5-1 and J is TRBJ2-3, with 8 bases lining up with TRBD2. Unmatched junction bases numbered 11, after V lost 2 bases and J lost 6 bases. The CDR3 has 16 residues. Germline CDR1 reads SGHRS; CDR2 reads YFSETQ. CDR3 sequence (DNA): TGCGCCAGCAGCTTCCAAGGACTAGCATTATCGGATACGCAGTATTTT. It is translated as CASSFQGLALSDTQYF.

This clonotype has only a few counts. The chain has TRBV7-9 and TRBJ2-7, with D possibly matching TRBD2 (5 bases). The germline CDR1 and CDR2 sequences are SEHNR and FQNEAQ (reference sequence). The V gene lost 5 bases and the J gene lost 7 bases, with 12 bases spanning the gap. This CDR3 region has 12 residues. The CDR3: CASSIISGEQYF. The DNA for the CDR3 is TGTGCCAGCAGCATTATATCGGGGGAGCAGTACTTC. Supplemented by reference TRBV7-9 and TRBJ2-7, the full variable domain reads DTGVSQNPRHKITKRGQNVTFRCDPISEHNRLYWYRQTLGQGPEFLTYFQNEAQLEKSRLLSDRFSAERPKGSFSTLEIQRTEQGDSAMYLCASSIISGEQYFGPGTRLTVT.

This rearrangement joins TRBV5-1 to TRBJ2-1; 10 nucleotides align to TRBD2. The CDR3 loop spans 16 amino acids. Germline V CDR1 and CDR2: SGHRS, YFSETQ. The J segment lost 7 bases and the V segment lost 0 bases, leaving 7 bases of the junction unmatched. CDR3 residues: CASSLGPSGGENEQFF. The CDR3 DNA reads TGCGCCAGCAGCTTGGGTCCCAGCGGGGGGGAAAATGAGCAGTTCTTC.

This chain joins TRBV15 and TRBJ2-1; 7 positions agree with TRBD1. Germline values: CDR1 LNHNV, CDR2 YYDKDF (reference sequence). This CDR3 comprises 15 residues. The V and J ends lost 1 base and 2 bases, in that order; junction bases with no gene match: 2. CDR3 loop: CATSRGGGAYNEQFF. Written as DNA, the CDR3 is TGTGCCACCAGCAGAGGAGGGGGCGCCTACAATGAGCAGTTCTTC.

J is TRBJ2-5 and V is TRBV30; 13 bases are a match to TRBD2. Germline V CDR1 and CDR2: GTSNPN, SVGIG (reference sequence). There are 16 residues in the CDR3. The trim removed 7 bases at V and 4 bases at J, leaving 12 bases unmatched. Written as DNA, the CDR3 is TGTGCCTCGGACCCACACGGGACTAGCGGGACAGAGACCCAGTACTTC. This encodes CASDPHGTSGTETQYF. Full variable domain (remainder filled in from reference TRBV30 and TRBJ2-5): SQTIHQWPATLVQPVGSPLSLECTVEGTSNPNLYWYRQAAGRGLQLLFYSVGIGQISSEVPQNLSASRPQDRQFILSSKKLLLSDSGFYLCASDPHGTSGTETQYFGPGTRLLVL.

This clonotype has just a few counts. In nucleotides, the CDR3 is TGTGCCAGCAGCCCGCGTCGGGACTGGGCTACCTACGAGCAGTACTTC. It is translated as CASSPRRDWATYEQYF. The genes are TRBV11-1 and TRBJ2-7, with TRBD2 as a possible D gene (6 bases). This CDR3 has 16 residues. V was shortened by 5 bases and J by 2 bases, with 19 bases between the two germline ends. The V gene's germline CDR1 is SGHAT and CDR2 FQDESV (reference sequence).

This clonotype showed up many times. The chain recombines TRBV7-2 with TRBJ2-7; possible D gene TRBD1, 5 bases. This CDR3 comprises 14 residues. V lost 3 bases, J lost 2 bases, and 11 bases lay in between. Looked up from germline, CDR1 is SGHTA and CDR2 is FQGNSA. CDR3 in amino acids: CASSLGLGAYEQYF. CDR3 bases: TGTGCCAGCAGCTTGGGCCTAGGGGCCTACGAGCAGTACTTC.

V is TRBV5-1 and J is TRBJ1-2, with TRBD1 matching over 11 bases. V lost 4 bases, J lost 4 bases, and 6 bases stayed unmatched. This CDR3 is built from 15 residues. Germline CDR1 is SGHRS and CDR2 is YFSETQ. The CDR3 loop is CASSVGTGGIYGYTF. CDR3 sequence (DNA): TGCGCCAGCAGCGTTGGGACAGGGGGTATCTATGGCTACACCTTC.

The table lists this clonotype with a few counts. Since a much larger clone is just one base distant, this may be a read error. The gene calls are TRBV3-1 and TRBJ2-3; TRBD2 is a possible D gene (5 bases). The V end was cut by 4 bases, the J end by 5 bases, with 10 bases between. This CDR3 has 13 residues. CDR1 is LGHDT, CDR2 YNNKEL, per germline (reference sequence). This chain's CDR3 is CASSPDYGDTQYF. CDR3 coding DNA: TGTGCCAGCAGCCCCGACTATGGAGATACGCAGTATTTT.